These 2 T cell receptor beta chains share one sample of origin, sequenced in a study of T cell changes during pregnancy in multiple sclerosis. Sequencing was performed with immunoSEQ multiplex PCR; in TCRdb, only in-frame clones are kept and a portion is missing. The repertoire holds 100,000 to 130,000 clones, less than 95% seen once, with around 0.8% in the top ten. The sample consisted of peripheral blood, taken in the third trimester of pregnancy. These receptors originate from a female donor in good health, enrolled as a control in a pregnancy study.

The J gene is TRBJ2-7, the V gene TRBV11-3; D gene unclear. Germline V lookup: CDR1 SGHNT, CDR2 YENEEA. The CDR3 covers 12 residues. The V end lost 2 bases, the J end lost 4 bases, and 6 bases lay between the germline ends. The CDR3 sequence: CASSLTQYEQYF. CDR3 DNA sequence: TGTGCCAGCAGCTTAACACAGTACGAGCAGTACTTC.

The CDR3 bases are TGTGCCTCCGGGACAGGGGGTGGAAACACCATATATTTT. This encodes CASGTGGGNTIYF. The rearrangement links TRBV30 to TRBJ1-3; 11 bases map to TRBD1. This CDR3 has 13 residues. Germline trimming cut 7 bases from V and 3 bases from J; bases unmatched to any gene: 2. CDR1 GTSNPN and CDR2 SVGIG come from the germline V gene (reference sequence).